This T cell receptor (beta chain) was sequenced during a study of T-cell reconstitution after alpha-beta-depleted transplantation in children. General study findings and limits: T-cell counts and diversity at one year following transplant were attributed mainly to newly produced T cells.

The germline gives CDR1 SGHRS, CDR2 YFSETQ. Between the trimmed V and J ends, which lost 3 bases and 2 bases, there was a span of 13 bases. This CDR3 is built from 15 residues. During its preparation, the TCRbeta library received unique molecular identifiers. TCRdb independently ran MiXCR on the PCR reads; one entry per CDR3 protein. The sample records around 420,000 distinct CDR3 sequences, roughly 17% being singletons. In this sample, this clonotype turned up a few times. What it binds is unknown. Sequencing used PBMCs, mostly from graft donor cells, obtained 360 days after TCRalphabeta/CD19-depleted stem cell transplant. The TCR originated in a boy younger than two who had a stem cell transplant for Wiskott-Aldrich syndrome, so the T cells may come from the graft donor. The chain is built from TRBV5-1 and TRBJ2-3; D could derive from TRBD1 or TRBD2 (5 bases each). CDR3 sequence: CASSYPEGPTDTQYF. The CDR3, as DNA: TGCGCCAGCAGCTACCCAGAGGGGCCCACAGATACGCAGTATTTT.